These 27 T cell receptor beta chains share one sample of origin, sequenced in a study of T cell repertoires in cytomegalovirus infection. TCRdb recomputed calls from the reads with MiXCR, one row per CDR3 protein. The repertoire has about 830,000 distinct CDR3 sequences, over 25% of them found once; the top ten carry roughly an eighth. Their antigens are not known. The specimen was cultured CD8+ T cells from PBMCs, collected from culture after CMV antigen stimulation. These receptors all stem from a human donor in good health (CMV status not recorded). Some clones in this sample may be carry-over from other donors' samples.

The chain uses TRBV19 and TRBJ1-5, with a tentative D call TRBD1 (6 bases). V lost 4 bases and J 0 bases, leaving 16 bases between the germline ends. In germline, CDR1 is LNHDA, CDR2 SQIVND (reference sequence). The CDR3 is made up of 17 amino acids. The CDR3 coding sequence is TGTGCCAGTAGTAGGGCAGGGGACACGTATAGCAATCAGCCCCAGCATTTT. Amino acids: CASSRAGDTYSNQPQHF. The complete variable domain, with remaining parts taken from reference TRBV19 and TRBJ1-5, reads DGGITQSPKYLFRKEGQNVTLSCEQNLNHDAMYWYRQDPGQGLRLIYYSQIVNDFQKGDIAEGYSVSREKKESFPLTVTSAQKNPTAFYLCASSRAGDTYSNQPQHFGDGTRLSIL.

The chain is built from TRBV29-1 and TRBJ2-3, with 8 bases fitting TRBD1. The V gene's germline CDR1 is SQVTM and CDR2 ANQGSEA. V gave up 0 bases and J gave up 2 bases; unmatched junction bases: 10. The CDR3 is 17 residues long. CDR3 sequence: CSVEEGDRGRYTDTQYF. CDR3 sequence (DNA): TGCAGCGTTGAAGAGGGAGACAGGGGTCGTTACACAGATACGCAGTATTTT.

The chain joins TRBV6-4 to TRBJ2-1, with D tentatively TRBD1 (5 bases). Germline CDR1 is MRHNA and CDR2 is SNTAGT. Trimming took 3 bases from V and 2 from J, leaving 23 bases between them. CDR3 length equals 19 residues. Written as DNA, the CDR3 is TGTGCCAGCAGTGATTCCAACCCGCCTGACAGTAGGCCCTACAATGAGCAGTTCTTC. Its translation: CASSDSNPPDSRPYNEQFF.

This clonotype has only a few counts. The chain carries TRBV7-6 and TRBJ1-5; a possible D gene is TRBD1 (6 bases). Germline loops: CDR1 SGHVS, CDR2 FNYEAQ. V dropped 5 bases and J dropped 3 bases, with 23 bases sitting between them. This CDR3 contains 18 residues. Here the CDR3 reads CASSLEVFDWTVNQPQHF. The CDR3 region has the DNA TGTGCCAGCAGCCTAGAGGTTTTCGATTGGACAGTCAATCAGCCCCAGCATTTT.

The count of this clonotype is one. The CDR3 protein is CASSFQHLNEQFF. CDR3 bases: TGTGCCAGCAGTTTTCAACACCTCAATGAGCAGTTCTTC. This chain joins TRBV27 and TRBJ2-1; no firm D call. The germline gives CDR1 MNHEY, CDR2 SMNVEV (reference sequence). Trimming pared 3 bases from V and 6 bases from J, leaving 9 bases between. The CDR3 runs to 13 residues.

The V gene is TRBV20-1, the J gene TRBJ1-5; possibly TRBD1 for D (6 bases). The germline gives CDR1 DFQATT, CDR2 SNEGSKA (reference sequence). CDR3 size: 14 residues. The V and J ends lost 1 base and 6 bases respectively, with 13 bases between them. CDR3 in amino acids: CSARGKGGGQPQHF. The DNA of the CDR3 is TGCAGTGCTAGAGGGAAGGGGGGCGGTCAGCCCCAGCATTTT.

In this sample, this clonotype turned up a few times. CDR3 sequence reads: CASARAGTDTQYF. CDR3 in DNA: TGTGCCAGCGCGAGGGCTGGCACAGATACGCAGTATTTT. The rearrangement joins TRBV7-9 to TRBJ2-3; tentatively, D is TRBD2 (5 bases). The CDR3 length is 13 residues. Germline V lookup: CDR1 SEHNR, CDR2 FQNEAQ (reference sequence). The V and J ends lost 8 bases and 1 base respectively, with 10 bases between them.

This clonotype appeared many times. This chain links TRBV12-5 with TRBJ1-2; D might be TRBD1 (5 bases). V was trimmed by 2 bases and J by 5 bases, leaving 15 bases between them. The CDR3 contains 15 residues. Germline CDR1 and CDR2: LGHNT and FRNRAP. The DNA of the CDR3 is TGTGCTAGTGGTTTGACGGGTAACAGGTCGTATGGCTACACCTTC. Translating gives CASGLTGNRSYGYTF.

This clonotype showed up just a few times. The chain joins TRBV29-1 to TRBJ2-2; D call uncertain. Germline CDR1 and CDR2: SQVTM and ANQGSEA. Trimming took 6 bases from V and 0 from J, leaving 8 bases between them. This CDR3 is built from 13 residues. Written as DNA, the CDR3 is TGCAGCGTCTACAAGGCGAACACCGGGGAGCTGTTTTTT. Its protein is CSVYKANTGELFF.

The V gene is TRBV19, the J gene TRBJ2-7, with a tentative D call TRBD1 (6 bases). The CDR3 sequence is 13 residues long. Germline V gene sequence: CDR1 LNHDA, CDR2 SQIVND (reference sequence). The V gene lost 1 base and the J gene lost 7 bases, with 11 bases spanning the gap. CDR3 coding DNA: TGTGCCAGTAGTATAGGAGGGGGTTCTGAGCAGTACGTC. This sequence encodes CASSIGGGSEQYV.

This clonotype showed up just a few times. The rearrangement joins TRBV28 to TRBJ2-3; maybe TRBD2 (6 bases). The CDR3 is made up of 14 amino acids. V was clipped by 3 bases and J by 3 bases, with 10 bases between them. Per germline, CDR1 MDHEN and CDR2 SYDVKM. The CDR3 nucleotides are TGTGCCAGCAGTTTCGGGGGAGATACAGATACGCAGTATTTT. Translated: CASSFGGDTDTQYF.

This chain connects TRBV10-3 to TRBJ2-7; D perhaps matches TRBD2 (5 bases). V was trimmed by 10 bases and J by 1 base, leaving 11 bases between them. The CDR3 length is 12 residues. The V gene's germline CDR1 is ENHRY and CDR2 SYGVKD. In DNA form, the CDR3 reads TGTGCCACCGGGATCCCATCCTACGAGCAGTACTTC. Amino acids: CATGIPSYEQYF.

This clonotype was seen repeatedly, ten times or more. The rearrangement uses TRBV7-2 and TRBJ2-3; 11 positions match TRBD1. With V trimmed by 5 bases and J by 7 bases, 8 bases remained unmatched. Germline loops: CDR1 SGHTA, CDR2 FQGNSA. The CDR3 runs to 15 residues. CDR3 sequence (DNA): TGTGCCAGCAGCCAACTAGGACAGGGGGCACATACGCAGTATTTT. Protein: CASSQLGQGAHTQYF.

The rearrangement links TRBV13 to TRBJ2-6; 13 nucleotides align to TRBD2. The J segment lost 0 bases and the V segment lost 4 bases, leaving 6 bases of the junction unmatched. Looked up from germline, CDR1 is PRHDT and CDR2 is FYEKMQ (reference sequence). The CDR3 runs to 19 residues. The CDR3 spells CASSSRTSGGPSGANVLTF. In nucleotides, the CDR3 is TGTGCCAGCAGCTCTCGGACTAGCGGGGGCCCCTCTGGGGCCAACGTCCTGACTTTC.

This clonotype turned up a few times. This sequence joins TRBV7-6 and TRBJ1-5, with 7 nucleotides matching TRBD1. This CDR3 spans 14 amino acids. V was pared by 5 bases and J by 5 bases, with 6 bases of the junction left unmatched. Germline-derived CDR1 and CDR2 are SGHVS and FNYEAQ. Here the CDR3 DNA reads TGTGCCAGCAGCCCCCGACAGGGATATCAGCCCCAGCATTTT. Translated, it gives CASSPRQGYQPQHF.

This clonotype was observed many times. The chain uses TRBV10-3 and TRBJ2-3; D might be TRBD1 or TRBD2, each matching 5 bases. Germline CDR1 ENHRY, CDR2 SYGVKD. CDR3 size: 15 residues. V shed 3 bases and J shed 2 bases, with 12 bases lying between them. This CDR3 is CAISDGGANTDTQYF. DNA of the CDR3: TGTGCCATCAGTGATGGGGGAGCTAACACAGATACGCAGTATTTT.

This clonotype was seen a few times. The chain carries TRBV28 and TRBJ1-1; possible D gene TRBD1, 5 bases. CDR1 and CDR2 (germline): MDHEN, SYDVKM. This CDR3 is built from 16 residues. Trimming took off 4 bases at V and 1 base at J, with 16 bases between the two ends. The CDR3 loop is CASSSDSRGENTEAFF. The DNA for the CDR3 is TGTGCCAGCAGTTCCGACTCCCGAGGGGAGAACACTGAAGCTTTCTTT.

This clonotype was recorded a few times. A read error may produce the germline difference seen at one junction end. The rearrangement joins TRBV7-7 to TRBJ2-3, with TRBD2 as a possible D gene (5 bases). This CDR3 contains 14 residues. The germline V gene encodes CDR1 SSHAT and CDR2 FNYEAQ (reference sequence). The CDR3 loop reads CASSPRGPGDTQYF. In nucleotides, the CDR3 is TGTGCTAGCAGCCCGAGAGGGCCGGGAGATACGCAGTATTTT. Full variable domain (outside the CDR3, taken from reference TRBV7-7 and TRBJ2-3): GAGVSQSPRYKVTKRGQDVTLRCDPISSHATLYWYQQALGQGPEFLTYFNYEAQPDKSGLPSDRFSAERPEGSISTLTIQRTEQRDSAMYRCASSPRGPGDTQYFGPGTRLTVL.

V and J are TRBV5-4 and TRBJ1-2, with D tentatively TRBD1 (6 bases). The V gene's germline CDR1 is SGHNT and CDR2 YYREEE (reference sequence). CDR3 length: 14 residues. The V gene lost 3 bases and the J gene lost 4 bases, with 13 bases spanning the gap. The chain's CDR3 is CASSWDTDFYGYTF. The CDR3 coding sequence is TGTGCCAGCAGCTGGGACACGGACTTCTATGGCTACACCTTC. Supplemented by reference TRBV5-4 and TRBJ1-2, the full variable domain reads ETGVTQSPTHLIKTRGQQVTLRCSSQSGHNTVSWYQQALGQGPQFIFQYYREEENGRGNFPPRFSGLQFPNYSSELNVNALELDDSALYLCASSWDTDFYGYTFGSGTRLTVV.

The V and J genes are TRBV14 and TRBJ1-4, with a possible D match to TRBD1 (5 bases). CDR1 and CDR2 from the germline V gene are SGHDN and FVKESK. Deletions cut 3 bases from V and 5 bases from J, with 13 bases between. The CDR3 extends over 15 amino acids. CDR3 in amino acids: CASSQDLGHNEKLFF. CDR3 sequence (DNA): TGTGCCAGCAGCCAGGACCTTGGACACAATGAAAAACTGTTTTTT.

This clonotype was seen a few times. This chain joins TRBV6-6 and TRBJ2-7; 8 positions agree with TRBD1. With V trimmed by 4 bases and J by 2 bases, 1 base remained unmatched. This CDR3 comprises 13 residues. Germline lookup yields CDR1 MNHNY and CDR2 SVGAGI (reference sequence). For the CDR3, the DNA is TGTGCCAGCAGTTTACAGGGGGCCTACGAGCAGTACGTC. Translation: CASSLQGAYEQYV.

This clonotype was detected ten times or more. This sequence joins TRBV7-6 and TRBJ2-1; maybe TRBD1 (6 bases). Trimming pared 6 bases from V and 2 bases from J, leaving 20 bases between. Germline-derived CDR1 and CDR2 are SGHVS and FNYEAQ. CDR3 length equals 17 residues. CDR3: CASSQKHGGRTYNEQFF. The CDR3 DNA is TGTGCCAGCAGTCAAAAGCATGGGGGCAGAACCTACAATGAGCAGTTCTTC.

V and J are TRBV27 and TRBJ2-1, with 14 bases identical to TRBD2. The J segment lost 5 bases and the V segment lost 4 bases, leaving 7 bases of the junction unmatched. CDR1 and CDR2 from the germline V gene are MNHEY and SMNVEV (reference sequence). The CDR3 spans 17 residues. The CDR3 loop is CASSSLTSGGANNEQFF. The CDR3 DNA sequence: TGTGCCAGCAGTTCCTTGACTAGCGGGGGGGCCAACAATGAGCAGTTCTTC.

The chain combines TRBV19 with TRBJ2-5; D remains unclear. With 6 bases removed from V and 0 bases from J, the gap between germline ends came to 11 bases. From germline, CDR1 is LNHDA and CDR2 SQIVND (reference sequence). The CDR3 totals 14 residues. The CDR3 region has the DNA TGTGCCAGTAGCTCCTGGATTAACCAAGAGACCCAGTACTTC. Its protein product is CASSSWINQETQYF.

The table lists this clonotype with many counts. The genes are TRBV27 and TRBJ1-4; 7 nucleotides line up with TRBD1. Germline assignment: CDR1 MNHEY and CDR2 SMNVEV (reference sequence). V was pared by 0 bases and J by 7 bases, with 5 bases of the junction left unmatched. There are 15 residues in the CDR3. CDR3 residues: CASSLSRGSSEKLFF. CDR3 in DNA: TGTGCCAGCAGTTTATCCAGGGGGTCGAGTGAAAAACTGTTTTTT.

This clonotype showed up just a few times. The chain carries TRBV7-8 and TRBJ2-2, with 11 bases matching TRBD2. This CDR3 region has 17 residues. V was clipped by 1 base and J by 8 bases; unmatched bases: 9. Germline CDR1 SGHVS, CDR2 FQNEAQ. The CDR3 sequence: CASSLEWLAGGPGELFF. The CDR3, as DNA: TGTGCCAGCAGCTTAGAGTGGTTAGCGGGGGGGCCAGGGGAGCTGTTTTTT.

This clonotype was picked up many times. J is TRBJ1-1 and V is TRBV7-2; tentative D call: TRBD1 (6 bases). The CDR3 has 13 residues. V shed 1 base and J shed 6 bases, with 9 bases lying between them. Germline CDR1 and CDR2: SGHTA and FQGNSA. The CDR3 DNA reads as TGTGCCAGCAGCTTAGGGGGGGCTCCTGAAGCTTTCTTT. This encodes CASSLGGAPEAFF.